This TCR beta chain emerged from a study of early T cells in non-severe SARS-CoV-2 infection. On the study more broadly: Unpaired chains resulted from sequencing bulk RNA of unsorted whole blood. Study-wide findings and caveats: Matches to VDJdb favored anti-spike CD8 responses and missed private and CD4 specificities.

This CDR3 region has 14 residues. Germline V lookup: CDR1 SGHVS, CDR2 FQNEAQ. V lost 3 bases to trimming and J lost 12 bases, with 18 bases between them. Worth noting for this clonotype: Its matching antigen is unknown.

Unique molecular identifiers (one per individual cDNA molecule) were attached. TCRdb ran MiXCR on the 5' RACE reads and lists one entry per CDR3 protein. This table has about 30,000 distinct CDR3 sequences, 5.6% appearing once. This chain links TRBV7-8 with TRBJ1-5; possibly TRBD1 for D (5 bases). The sequence was collected from an adult who was a healthcare worker with PCR-confirmed SARS-CoV-2 infection or an uninfected control (not recorded which). Sequenced: whole blood. Here the CDR3 reads CASSFGAGQPLQHF. CDR3 nucleotide sequence: TGTGCCAGCAGCTTCGGGGCTGGACAACCGCTCCAGCATTTT.